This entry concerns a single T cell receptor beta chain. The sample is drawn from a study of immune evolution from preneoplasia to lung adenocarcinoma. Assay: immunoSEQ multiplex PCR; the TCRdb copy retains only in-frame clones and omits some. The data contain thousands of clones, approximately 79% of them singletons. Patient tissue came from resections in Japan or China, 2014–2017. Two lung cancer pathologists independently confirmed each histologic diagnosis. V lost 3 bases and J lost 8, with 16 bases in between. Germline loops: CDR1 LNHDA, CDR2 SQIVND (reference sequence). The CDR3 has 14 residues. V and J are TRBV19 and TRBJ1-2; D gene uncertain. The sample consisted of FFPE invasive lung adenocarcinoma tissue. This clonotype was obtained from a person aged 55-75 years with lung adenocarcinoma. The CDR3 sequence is CASSMPDQRYGYTF. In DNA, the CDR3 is TGTGCCAGTAGTATGCCGGACCAAAGGTACGGCTACACCTTC.